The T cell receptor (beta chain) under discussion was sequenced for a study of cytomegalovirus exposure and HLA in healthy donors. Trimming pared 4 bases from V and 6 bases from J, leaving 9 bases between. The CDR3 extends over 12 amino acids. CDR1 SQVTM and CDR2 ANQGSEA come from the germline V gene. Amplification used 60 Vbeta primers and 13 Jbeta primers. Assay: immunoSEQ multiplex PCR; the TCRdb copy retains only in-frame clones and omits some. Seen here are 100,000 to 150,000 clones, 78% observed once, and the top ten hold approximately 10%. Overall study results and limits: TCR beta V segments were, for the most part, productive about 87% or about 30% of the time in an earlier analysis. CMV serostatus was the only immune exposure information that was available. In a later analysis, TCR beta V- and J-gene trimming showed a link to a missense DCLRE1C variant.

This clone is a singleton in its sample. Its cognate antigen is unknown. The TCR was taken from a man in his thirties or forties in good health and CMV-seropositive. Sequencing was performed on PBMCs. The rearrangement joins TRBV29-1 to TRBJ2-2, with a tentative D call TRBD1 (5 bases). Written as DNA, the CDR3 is TGCAGCGTTGGACAGCATCCCGGGGAGCTGTTTTTT. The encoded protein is CSVGQHPGELFF.